This TCR beta chain was obtained from a study of Ad26.COV2.S vaccination and SARS-CoV-2 variants. The germline CDR1 and CDR2 sequences are SGHNT and YENEEA. The germline V and J ends were trimmed by 2 bases and 3 bases, with 21 bases remaining between them. This CDR3 comprises 18 residues. Sequenced by immunoSEQ multiplex PCR; TCRdb stores in-frame clones only, minus some. The data hold some 480,000 clones, with 87% observed a single time. Described treatment: about 20 received Ad26.COV2.S at low or high dose, single or two shots; roughly five received placebo; per-sample allocation not given. At day 63 after the first vaccine or placebo injection, samples were drawn.

Source: peripheral blood, taken in a trial of Ad26.COV2.S vaccine versus placebo. The sequence was obtained from a person aged 18-60 years who received the Ad26.COV2.S COVID-19 vaccine or a placebo. V and J are TRBV11-3 and TRBJ2-3, with a weak D call TRBD2 (7 bases). The CDR3 coding sequence is TGTGCCAGCAGCTTATTTCGGGGGGCCCTCCGCTTTACAGATACGCAGTATTTT. It yields the protein CASSLFRGALRFTDTQYF.